This T cell receptor (beta chain) was retrieved from a study of T cell responses to AZD1222 COVID-19 vaccine. General study points: White British people made up most donors, females outnumbered males, and clonal diversity was possibly underestimated. The breadth and depth of Spike-specific TCRs increased once two AZD1222 doses had been given. Repertoires were obtained only post-peak T cell response.

Produced via immunoSEQ multiplex PCR; TCRdb's table is partial and in-frame only. This sample has 150,000 to 200,000 clones, with around nine tenths found just once. As regards this clone: Its antigen is not identified.

The germline gives CDR1 SEHNR, CDR2 FQNEAQ (reference sequence). The germline V and J ends were trimmed by 0 bases and 4 bases, with 9 bases remaining between them. The CDR3 covers 14 residues. The clonotype comes from an adult in good health. This chain uses TRBV7-9 with TRBJ1-2; D not resolved. The sequences come from peripheral blood, collected on day 0 of AZD1222 vaccination. The CDR3 loop is CASSLAGSIYGYTF. The DNA of the CDR3 is TGTGCCAGCAGCTTAGCGGGCAGCATCTATGGCTACACCTTC.